This TCR beta chain was retrieved from a study of blood T cell repertoires in COVID-19. Across the whole study: Acute and convalescent COVID-19 specimens originated in the United States, Italy and Spain.

Profiled with immunoSEQ multiplex PCR; TCRdb holds only in-frame clones, not every one. The data contain a few hundred thousand clones, approximately 90% of them singletons. The V end was cut by 5 bases, the J end by 3 bases, with 22 bases between. Germline assignment: CDR1 MDHEN and CDR2 SYDVKM. There are 17 residues in the CDR3. This chain links TRBV28 with TRBJ1-1; TRBD1 might be the D (6 bases). The sequence was collected from a woman aged 55-70 years with acute or convalescent COVID-19. Material for sequencing was peripheral blood. CDR3: CASSLNGGASSYTEAFF. CDR3 bases: TGTGCCAGCAGTCTTAACGGGGGGGCGTCATCTTACACTGAAGCTTTCTTT. Supplemented by reference TRBV28 and TRBJ1-1, the full variable domain reads DVKVTQSSRYLVKRTGEKVFLECVQDMDHENMFWYRQDPGLGLRLIYFSYDVKMKEKGDIPEGYSVSREKKERFSLILESASTNQTSMYLCASSLNGGASSYTEAFFGQGTRLTVV.